These T cell receptor beta chains were read from a single sample in a study of blood T cell repertoires in COVID-19. Sequencing was performed with immunoSEQ multiplex PCR; in TCRdb, only in-frame clones are kept and a portion is missing. The sample has approximately 300,000 clones, more than 70% seen once. Sequenced input: peripheral blood. The receptors shown here come from a woman between 50 and 59 years old with acute or convalescent COVID-19. The CDR3 runs from the conserved cysteine through the conserved F or W. D genes are given only for firm matches. A row's size may be missing; if present it is once, few, many or a size class.

TGTGCCAGCAGCTTTCCCAGGGGGTACGAGCAGTACTTC	CASSFPRGYEQYF	.	TRBD1	TRBV5-4	TRBJ2-7
TGTGCCAGCAGTATCCAGGGGAGAGGAGCAACTAATGAAAAACTGTTTTTT	CASSIQGRGATNEKLFF	.	.	TRBV28	TRBJ1-4
TGTGCCAGCAGCTTGGGCGGGGCGCCGTCGTATAACACCATATATTTT	CASSLGGAPSYNTIYF	.	.	TRBV5-4	TRBJ1-3
TGTGCCAGCAGTCCGGGACTTGACGACAATGAGCAGTTCTTC	CASSPGLDDNEQFF	.	.	TRBV6-5	TRBJ2-1
TGTGCCAGCAGTACCCCGGCGACAGGGGAAAACATTCAGTACTTC	CASSTPATGENIQYF	.	TRBD1	TRBV28	TRBJ2-4
TGTGCCAGCATCGACACTAGCGGCGAGCAGTACTTC	CASIDTSGEQYF	.	TRBD2	TRBV28	TRBJ2-7
TGTGCCACCAGTGATAGCAGGGGGCTCAATCAGCCCCAGCATTTT	CATSDSRGLNQPQHF	.	TRBD1	TRBV24-1	TRBJ1-5
TGTGCCAGCTCACCACCCCGGGACAGGGGCTACGAGCAGTACTTC	CASSPPRDRGYEQYF	.	TRBD1	TRBV18	TRBJ2-7
TGTGCCACCCAGCCCGGGACAGGTCTTACCTACGAGCAGTACTTC	CATQPGTGLTYEQYF	once	TRBD1	TRBV10-3	TRBJ2-7
TGCGCCAGCAGCCAAGATTCAGGGTTTGGCAATCAGCCCCAGCATTTT	CASSQDSGFGNQPQHF	once	.	TRBV4-3	TRBJ1-5
TGCGCCAGCAGCGCCACAGGGGGCAGCTCCTACGAGCAGTACTTC	CASSATGGSSYEQYF	.	TRBD1	TRBV5-1	TRBJ2-7
TGTGCCAGCAGCCGAACAGGGGGGAACACTGAAGCTTTCTTT	CASSRTGGNTEAFF	.	TRBD1	TRBV7-9	TRBJ1-1
TGTGCCAGCAGCCAACATCCCGATCGGACCTTGGCGAGGGCGGATACGCAGTATTTT	CASSQHPDRTLARADTQYF	.	.	TRBV4-2	TRBJ2-3
TGCAGCTCCACGGAGAGGTATACGCAGTATTTT	CSSTERYTQYF	.	.	TRBV20-1	TRBJ2-3
TGTGCCAGCAGCGCCGGATCCAGGGGGCGGAACACTGAAGCTTTCTTT	CASSAGSRGRNTEAFF	few	TRBD1	TRBV9	TRBJ1-1
TGTGCCAGCAGTAGCGGGACGGCGAAAAACATTCAGTACTTC	CASSSGTAKNIQYF	few	TRBD2	TRBV6-6	TRBJ2-4
TGTGCCAGCAGTTTCGGACAGGGTACAACTGAAGCTTTCTTT	CASSFGQGTTEAFF	.	TRBD1	TRBV28	TRBJ1-1
TGTGCCAGCAGCTTAGTACAGGGGAAGATTTGGTTGGATGAGCAGTTCTTC	CASSLVQGKIWLDEQFF	.	TRBD1	TRBV7-2	TRBJ2-1
TGTGCCAGCAGTTTGGGGACAGGGGCCTATGGCTACACCTTC	CASSLGTGAYGYTF	few	TRBD1	TRBV27	TRBJ1-2
TGTGCCAGCAGTCTGCGGCGGGAGTACTCCTACGAGCAGTACTTC	CASSLRREYSYEQYF	.	TRBD2	TRBV28	TRBJ2-7
TGTGCCAGCAGTTCCCCCGGGACTAGCGGGAGATACGAGCAGTACTTC	CASSSPGTSGRYEQYF	few	TRBD2	TRBV27	TRBJ2-7
TGTGCCAGTAGTATAGTACAGTACCCCAGAACTGAAGCTTTCTTT	CASSIVQYPRTEAFF	.	.	TRBV19	TRBJ1-1
TGTGCCAGCAGCTGGGGGACATCGGGACTAGCGGGAGGCGAGCAGTACTTC	CASSWGTSGLAGGEQYF	.	TRBD2	TRBV7-8	TRBJ2-7
TGTGCCAGCATACAAGGGACTAGCGGGTACCCAGAGACCCAGTACTTC	CASIQGTSGYPETQYF	.	TRBD2	TRBV28	TRBJ2-5
TGCGCCAGCAGCTTGGGTCAGGGACAGAGCTCTCCCACCTTC	CASSLGQGQSSPTF	.	TRBD1	TRBV5-1	TRBJ1-2
TGTGCCAGCAGCCAAGCGGGGGAAGAGAATTCACCCCTCCACTTT	CASSQAGEENSPLHF	.	.	TRBV3-1/TRBV3-2	TRBJ1-6
TGTGCCACCAGTCTGGCAGGGCAAGATACGCAGTATTTT	CATSLAGQDTQYF	.	.	TRBV24-1	TRBJ2-3